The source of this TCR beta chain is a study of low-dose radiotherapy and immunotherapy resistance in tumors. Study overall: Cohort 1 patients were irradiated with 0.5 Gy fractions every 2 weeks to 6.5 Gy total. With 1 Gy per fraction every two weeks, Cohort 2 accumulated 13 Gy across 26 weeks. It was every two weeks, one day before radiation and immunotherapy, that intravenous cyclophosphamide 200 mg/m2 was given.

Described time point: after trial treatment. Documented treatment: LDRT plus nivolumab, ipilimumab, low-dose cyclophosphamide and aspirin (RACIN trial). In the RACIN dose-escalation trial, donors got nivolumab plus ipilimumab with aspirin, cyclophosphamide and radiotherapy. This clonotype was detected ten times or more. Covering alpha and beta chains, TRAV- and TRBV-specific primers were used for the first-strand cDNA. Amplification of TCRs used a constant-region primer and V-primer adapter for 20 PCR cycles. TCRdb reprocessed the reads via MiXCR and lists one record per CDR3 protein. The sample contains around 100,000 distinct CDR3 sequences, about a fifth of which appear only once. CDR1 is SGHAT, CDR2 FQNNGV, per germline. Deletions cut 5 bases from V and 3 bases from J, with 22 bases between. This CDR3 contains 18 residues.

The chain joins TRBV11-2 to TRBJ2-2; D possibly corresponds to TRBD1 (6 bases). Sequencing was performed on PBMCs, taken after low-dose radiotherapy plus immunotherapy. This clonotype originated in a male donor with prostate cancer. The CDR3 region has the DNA TGTGCCAGCAGCCCAGGGGCCGCGTTTCTACCTGACACCGGGGAGCTGTTTTTT. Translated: CASSPGAAFLPDTGELFF.